The 19 T cell receptor beta chains below come from one sample, sequenced in a study of T-cell reconstitution after alpha-beta-depleted transplantation in children. This sample's TCRbeta library carried unique molecular identifier barcodes. TCRdb processed the PCR reads anew with MiXCR; each CDR3 protein has one entry. The sample holds 450,000 to 600,000 distinct CDR3 sequences, more than 9% seen once. Sequenced material: PBMCs, taken before TCRalphabeta/CD19-depleted stem cell transplant. Source of these receptors: a child aged 2-15 years with inherited bone marrow failure, due to receive a stem cell transplant.

This clonotype was detected ten times or more. The chain combines TRBV5-1 with TRBJ2-5; 10 positions match TRBD2. The CDR3 spans 18 residues. From germline, CDR1 is SGHRS and CDR2 YFSETQ. V shed 4 bases and J 4 bases; nucleotides not matched to a gene: 16. The CDR3 is CASSRRPPQREGRETQYF. Written as DNA, the CDR3 is TGCGCCAGCAGCCGCCGGCCCCCCCAGCGGGAGGGCCGAGAGACCCAGTACTTC.

There are many counts of this clonotype. The chain has TRBV10-1 and TRBJ2-7, with 7 nucleotides matching TRBD1. The V gene end was trimmed by 4 bases and the J gene end by 5 bases; junction bases not matched to a gene: 8. Germline V lookup: CDR1 WNHNN, CDR2 SYGVQD (reference sequence). The CDR3 runs to 14 residues. DNA for the CDR3: TGCGCCAGCAGTGGAGGGCACAGGGGTGACGAGCAGTACTTC. It encodes CASSGGHRGDEQYF.

This clonotype was detected ten times or more. This rearrangement joins TRBV6-5 to TRBJ2-7; 16 bases agree with TRBD2. V lost 4 bases, J lost 2 bases, and 8 bases stayed unmatched. This CDR3 is built from 18 residues. The germline CDR1 and CDR2 sequences are MNHEY and SVGAGI. The CDR3 protein is CASSSLGLAGGRPYEQYF. The CDR3 DNA reads as TGTGCCAGCAGTTCCTTGGGACTAGCGGGAGGGAGACCCTACGAGCAGTACTTC.

This sequence joins TRBV29-1 and TRBJ2-2, with 11 bases lining up with TRBD2. The V segment lost 5 bases and the J segment 5 bases; nucleotides outside the gene matches: 1. CDR3 size: 13 residues. Germline values: CDR1 SQVTM, CDR2 ANQGSEA. This CDR3 is CSVRTSGTGELFF. The CDR3 coding sequence is TGCAGCGTTCGGACTAGCGGGACCGGGGAGCTGTTTTTT.

This clonotype has ten or more counts. This sequence joins TRBV7-9 and TRBJ2-1; 9 nucleotides align to TRBD2. Looked up from germline, CDR1 is SEHNR and CDR2 is FQNEAQ (reference sequence). Trimming removed 8 bases from V and 8 bases from J; junction bases left unmatched: 4. The CDR3 covers 12 residues. CDR3 protein: CASGSGSDEQFF. The CDR3 nucleotides read TGTGCCAGCGGTAGCGGGAGCGATGAGCAGTTCTTC.

This clonotype has ten or more counts. This chain's CDR3 is CASSEARRRPRTGELFF. CDR3 coding DNA: TGTGCCAGCAGTGAAGCTCGAAGACGACCGCGTACCGGGGAGCTGTTTTTT. The V gene is TRBV2, the J gene TRBJ2-2; D is ambiguous. The CDR3 sequence is 17 residues long. Germline loops: CDR1 SNHLY, CDR2 FYNNEI. V dropped 0 bases and J dropped 5 bases, with 16 bases sitting between them.

There are many counts of this clonotype. CDR3: CSVEEAGAYTDTQYF. The CDR3 coding sequence is TGCAGCGTTGAAGAGGCGGGGGCCTACACAGATACGCAGTATTTT. The chain employs TRBV29-1 and TRBJ2-3; the D gene is possibly TRBD2 (7 bases). Trimming removed 0 bases at V and 2 bases at J, with 12 bases between. Germline V CDR1 and CDR2: SQVTM, ANQGSEA. The CDR3 runs 15 residues.

Only a few counts were recorded for this clonotype. The chain employs TRBV19 and TRBJ2-2, with D perhaps TRBD1 or TRBD2 (5 bases each). The CDR3 contains 15 residues. Per the germline V gene, CDR1 is LNHDA and CDR2 is SQIVND (reference sequence). V lost 8 bases, J lost 2 bases, and 15 bases lay in between. This CDR3 is CASGPGTVNTGELFF. CDR3 sequence (DNA): TGTGCCAGTGGCCCTGGGACGGTTAACACCGGGGAGCTGTTTTTT.

This clonotype was seen repeatedly, ten times or more. The chain carries TRBV27 and TRBJ2-3; D is possibly TRBD2 (5 bases). V shed 5 bases and J shed 2 bases, with 11 bases lying between them. Germline loops: CDR1 MNHEY, CDR2 SMNVEV (reference sequence). The CDR3 is made up of 14 amino acids. CDR3 amino acids: CASSPWEHTDTQYF. In DNA form, the CDR3 reads TGTGCCAGCAGTCCGTGGGAGCACACAGATACGCAGTATTTT.

A few counts support this clonotype. The rearrangement links TRBV5-1 to TRBJ2-6; TRBD1 is a possible D gene (5 bases). The CDR3 is 19 amino acids. Germline loops: CDR1 SGHRS, CDR2 YFSETQ. Trimming pared 1 base from V and 1 base from J, leaving 18 bases between. CDR3 DNA: TGCGCCAGCAGCTTGATTTTCGGACATCTTCGGTCTGGGGCCAACGTCCTGACTTTC. Translation: CASSLIFGHLRSGANVLTF.

This clonotype was counted only a few times. The chain recombines TRBV4-3 with TRBJ2-7; D not certain. Germline V gives CDR1 LGHNA, CDR2 YSLEER. The ends were cut back, 0 bases at V and 4 bases at J, with 10 bases in the middle. The CDR3 runs 14 residues. In DNA, the CDR3 is TGCGCCAGCAGCCAAGATCCCAGCCGTTACGAGCAGTACTTC. This translates into CASSQDPSRYEQYF.

J is TRBJ1-1 and V is TRBV7-2; no definite D call. Per the germline V gene, CDR1 is SGHTA and CDR2 is FQGNSA. V was clipped by 1 base and J by 8 bases, with 11 bases between them. The CDR3 has 13 amino acids. This chain's CDR3 is CASSLVSSGEAFF. For the CDR3, the DNA is TGTGCCAGCAGCTTAGTTTCATCCGGGGAAGCTTTCTTT.

This clonotype was seen only a few times. The V call is TRBV10-3, the J call TRBJ2-3; no definite D call. This CDR3 contains 14 residues. CDR1 ENHRY and CDR2 SYGVKD come from the germline V gene. The germline V and J ends were trimmed by 2 bases and 5 bases, with 11 bases remaining between them. The CDR3 loop is CAISEQVQVDTQYF. CDR3 nucleotides: TGTGCCATCAGTGAGCAGGTTCAGGTAGATACGCAGTATTTT.

This clonotype appeared many times. In DNA form, the CDR3 reads TGTGCCACCAGTGAGGACAGTCTCAATGAGCAGTTCTTC. Protein sequence: CATSEDSLNEQFF. The rearrangement links TRBV24-1 to TRBJ2-1, with D tentatively TRBD1 (6 bases). Germline CDR1 reads KGHDR; CDR2 reads SFDVKD. Trimming took off 4 bases at V and 6 bases at J, with 9 bases between the two ends. The CDR3 runs to 13 residues.

The chain couples TRBV4-3 to TRBJ2-6; 7 bases align to TRBD1. Germline trimming cut 0 bases from V and 1 base from J; bases unmatched to any gene: 12. The CDR3 loop spans 20 amino acids. The germline V gene has CDR1 LGHNA and CDR2 YSLEER. CDR3 amino acids: CASSQEGHVGRGSGANVLTF. The CDR3 nucleotides read TGCGCCAGCAGCCAAGAAGGGCATGTGGGCAGGGGGTCTGGGGCCAACGTCCTGACTTTC.

The chain is built from TRBV30 and TRBJ2-5, with 8 positions matching TRBD2. Germline V CDR1 and CDR2: GTSNPN, SVGIG (reference sequence). The CDR3 sequence is 13 residues long. V lost 3 bases to trimming and J lost 3 bases; unmatched junction nucleotides: 3. In nucleotides, the CDR3 is TGTGCCTGGAGGGGTAGCGGGGAAGAGACCCAGTACTTC. Translating gives CAWRGSGEETQYF. Full variable domain (remainder filled in from reference TRBV30 and TRBJ2-5): SQTIHQWPATLVQPVGSPLSLECTVEGTSNPNLYWYRQAAGRGLQLLFYSVGIGQISSEVPQNLSASRPQDRQFILSSKKLLLSDSGFYLCAWRGSGEETQYFGPGTRLLVL.

This rearrangement joins TRBV3-1 to TRBJ2-1; 13 nucleotides match TRBD2. After removal of 8 bases from V and 6 bases from J, the junction contained 19 bases not matched to a gene. CDR1 and CDR2 (germline): LGHDT, YNNKEL (reference sequence). CDR3 length equals 19 residues. The CDR3 DNA reads TGTGCCAGCTGCGAAAAGCCGGGACTAGCGGGATTGAATAGCAATGAGCAGTTCTTC. Translated: CASCEKPGLAGLNSNEQFF.

This clonotype has at least ten counts. The chain links TRBV30 to TRBJ2-7; 7 nucleotides align to TRBD2. This CDR3 has 12 residues. V gave up 5 bases and J gave up 2 bases; unmatched junction bases: 3. The germline V gene encodes CDR1 GTSNPN and CDR2 SVGIG (reference sequence). CDR3 sequence reads: CAWGLVAYEQYF. The CDR3 nucleotides read TGTGCCTGGGGACTAGTTGCCTACGAGCAGTACTTC.

This clonotype was observed at least ten times. The rearrangement links TRBV11-2 to TRBJ2-1; 8 bases match TRBD2. The trim removed 5 bases at V and 5 bases at J, leaving 11 bases unmatched. Germline loops: CDR1 SGHAT, CDR2 FQNNGV. The CDR3 has 16 amino acids. In DNA form, the CDR3 reads TGTGCCAGCAGCCAGAACGAAGGACTAGCAAACAATGAGCAGTTCTTC. It specifies CASSQNEGLANNEQFF.